This paragraph covers one T cell receptor beta chain sequence. It has no known antigen specificity. No much larger clonotype is one base removed from it; base qualities were not supplied. On a MiSeq, deep resolution sequencing aimed for a depth between 1 in 1 million and 1 in 200,000 T cells, with each clonotype covered 10x on average. The immunoSEQ hsTCRB Kit was used to generate TCR beta libraries. For the original study's pipeline: The data were analyzed with ImmunoSEQ Analyzer and ImmunoSEQ Data Assistant, and V, D and J gene assignments followed IMGT definitions. Clonality, with values ranging from 0 to 1, was calculated as one minus the normalized Shannon entropy of productive rearrangement frequencies. Public clonotype analysis was restricted to overrepresented clonotypes comprising at least 0.05% of each patient's repertoire. Thirteen age-matched healthy donor repertoires from immuneACCESS were used as controls for clonality. The source is immuneACCESS, and TCRdb retained only in-frame sequences with V and J called. Part of the clones is not carried over; for the studies checked, unresolved V genes explain less than half of this, and the remainder is unexplained. V, J and clone size were drawn from that table, and D and trimming were deduced from the DNA. The sample includes about 140,000 clones, with 75% to 85% observed a single time. The top ten constitute 7.5% to 8% of the sample.

Trimming at the junction amounts to 3 bases on V and 1 base on J, and the germline ends lie 9 bases apart. Including the terminal cysteine and phenylalanine, the CDR3 comprises 15 residues. CDR3 DNA is the only sequence kept; it has 45 bases, read in frame from the first base. For CDR1 and CDR2, the germline V gene (reference sequence) lists LNHDA and SQIVND. This sample stems from a study of cytotoxic CD8 clonotypes in ibrutinib-treated CLL (dated by TCRdb to about 2021). About the full investigation: The cohort was composed of under 12 relapsed/refractory and around 15 treatment-naive patients; IGHV unmutated status was identified in around 17 patients. Longitudinal samples were obtainable from about 30% of the roughly 90 participants in the trial. Samples averaged roughly 280,000 productive templates and around 91,000 productive rearrangements. Every remission and progressive disease sample was obtained while ibrutinib was still being received by the patients. Partial responses were observed in about 24 patients and complete responses in 2; after a median follow-up of roughly 62 months, remission was maintained in approximately 15 patients and progression was observed in roughly twelve. Cryopreserved peripheral blood mononuclear cells were obtained prior to treatment, at the time of response, and at either disease progression or sustained remission. Response samples were taken after a median of roughly a year on treatment, ranging from roughly 6 to 36 months.

For TCR beta library preparation, about 2.2 micrograms of genomic DNA were extracted from the cryopreserved PBMCs. Longitudinal blood samples from CLL patients on ibrutinib monotherapy underwent high-throughput TCR beta sequencing. Patients were enrolled in a phase 2 open-label single-center ibrutinib monotherapy trial. Paper-wide results and their limitations: Public clonotypes were rare and either shrank or stayed stable during treatment, and the rise in clonality at ibrutinib response reflected expansion of private clonotypes. Baseline clonality exceeded that of age-matched healthy donors and correlated strongly with circulating CD8+ T-cell counts. Sampling times were not matched between sustained-remission and progressing patients, and lymph node repertoires were not studied. At ibrutinib response clonality went up, during sustained remission it held steady, and at progression it dropped back toward baseline.

This receptor was taken from a human donor with chronic lymphocytic leukemia. Sequencing was performed on PBMCs, taken after 36 months of ibrutinib treatment. The sequence links TRBV19 to TRBJ2-2; the D gene is perhaps TRBD1 or TRBD2, each of them matching over 6 bases. The CDR3: CASSMGGRNTGELFF. The nucleotide sequence reads as follows: TGTGCCAGTAGTATGGGGGGCCGGAACACCGGGGAGCTGTTTTTT.